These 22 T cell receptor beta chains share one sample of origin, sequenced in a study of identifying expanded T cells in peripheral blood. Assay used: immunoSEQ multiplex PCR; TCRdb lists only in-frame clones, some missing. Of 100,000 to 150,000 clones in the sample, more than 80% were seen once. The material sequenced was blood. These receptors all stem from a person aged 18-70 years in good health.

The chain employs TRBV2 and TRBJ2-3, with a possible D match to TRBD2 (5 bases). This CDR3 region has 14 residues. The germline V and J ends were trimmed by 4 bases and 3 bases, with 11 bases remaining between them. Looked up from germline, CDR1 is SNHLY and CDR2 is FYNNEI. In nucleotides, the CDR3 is TGTGCCAGCAGTGCGGGGTCTGGGACAGATACGCAGTATTTT. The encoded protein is CASSAGSGTDTQYF.

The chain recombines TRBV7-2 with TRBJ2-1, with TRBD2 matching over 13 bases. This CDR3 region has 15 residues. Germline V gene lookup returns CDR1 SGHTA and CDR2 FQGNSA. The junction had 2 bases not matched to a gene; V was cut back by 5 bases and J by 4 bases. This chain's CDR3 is CASSLGLAGYNEQFF. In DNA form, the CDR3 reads TGTGCCAGCAGCCTGGGACTAGCGGGGTACAATGAGCAGTTCTTC. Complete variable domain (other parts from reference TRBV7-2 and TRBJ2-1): GAGVSQSPSNKVTEKGKDVELRCDPISGHTALYWYRQSLGQGLEFLIYFQGNSAPDKSGLPSDRFSAERTGGSVSTLTIQRTQQEDSAVYLCASSLGLAGYNEQFFGPGTRLTVL.

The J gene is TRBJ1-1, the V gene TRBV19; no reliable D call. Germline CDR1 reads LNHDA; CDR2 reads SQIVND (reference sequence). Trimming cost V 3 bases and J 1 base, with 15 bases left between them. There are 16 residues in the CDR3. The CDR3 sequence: CASSIPGSASNTEAFF. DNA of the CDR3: TGTGCCAGTAGTATCCCGGGGTCAGCATCGAACACTGAAGCTTTCTTT. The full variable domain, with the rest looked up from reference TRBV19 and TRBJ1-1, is DGGITQSPKYLFRKEGQNVTLSCEQNLNHDAMYWYRQDPGQGLRLIYYSQIVNDFQKGDIAEGYSVSREKKESFPLTVTSAQKNPTAFYLCASSIPGSASNTEAFFGQGTRLTVV.

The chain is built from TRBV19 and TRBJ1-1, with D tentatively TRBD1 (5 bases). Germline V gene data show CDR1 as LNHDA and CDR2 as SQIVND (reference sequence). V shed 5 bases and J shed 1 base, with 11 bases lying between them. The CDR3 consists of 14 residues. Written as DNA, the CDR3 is TGTGCCAGTAGTTTGATGCAGGGGAACACTGAAGCTTTCTTT. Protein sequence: CASSLMQGNTEAFF.

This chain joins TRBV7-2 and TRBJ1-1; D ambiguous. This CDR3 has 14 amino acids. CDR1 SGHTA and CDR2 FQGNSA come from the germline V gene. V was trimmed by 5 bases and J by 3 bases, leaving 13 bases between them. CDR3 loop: CASSPGPADTEAFF. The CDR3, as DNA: TGTGCCAGCAGCCCGGGTCCGGCGGACACTGAAGCTTTCTTT.

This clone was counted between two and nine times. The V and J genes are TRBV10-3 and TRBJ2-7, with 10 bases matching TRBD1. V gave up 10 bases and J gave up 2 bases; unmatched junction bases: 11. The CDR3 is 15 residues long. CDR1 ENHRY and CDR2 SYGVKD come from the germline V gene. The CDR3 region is CATHPGTGDTYEQYF. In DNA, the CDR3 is TGTGCCACCCATCCCGGGACAGGGGATACCTACGAGCAGTACTTC.

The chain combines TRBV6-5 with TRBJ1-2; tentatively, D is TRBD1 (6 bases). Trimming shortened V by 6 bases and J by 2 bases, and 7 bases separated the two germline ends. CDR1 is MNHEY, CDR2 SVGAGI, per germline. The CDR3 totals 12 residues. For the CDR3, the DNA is TGTGCCAGCAGAAGGGGGAACTATGGCTACACCTTC. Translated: CASRRGNYGYTF.

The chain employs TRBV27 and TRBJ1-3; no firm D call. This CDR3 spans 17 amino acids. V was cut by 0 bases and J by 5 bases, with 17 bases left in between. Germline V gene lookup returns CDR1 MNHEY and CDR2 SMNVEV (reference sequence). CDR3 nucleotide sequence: TGTGCCAGCAGTTTATCGAGTATGAGTGGAACCCGAAACACCATATATTTT. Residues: CASSLSSMSGTRNTIYF.

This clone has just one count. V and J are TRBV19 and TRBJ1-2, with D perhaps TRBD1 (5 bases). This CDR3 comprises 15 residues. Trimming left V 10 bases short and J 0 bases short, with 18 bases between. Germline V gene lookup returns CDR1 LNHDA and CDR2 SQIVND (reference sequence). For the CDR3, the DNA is TGTGCCACGAGGGACCCGGGAGGGGCTAACTATGGCTACACCTTC. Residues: CATRDPGGANYGYTF. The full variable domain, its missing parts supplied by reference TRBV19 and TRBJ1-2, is DGGITQSPKYLFRKEGQNVTLSCEQNLNHDAMYWYRQDPGQGLRLIYYSQIVNDFQKGDIAEGYSVSREKKESFPLTVTSAQKNPTAFYLCATRDPGGANYGYTFGSGTRLTVV.

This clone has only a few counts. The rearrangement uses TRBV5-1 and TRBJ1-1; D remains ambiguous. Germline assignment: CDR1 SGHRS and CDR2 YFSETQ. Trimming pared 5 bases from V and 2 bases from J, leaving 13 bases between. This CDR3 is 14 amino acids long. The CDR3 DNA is TGCGCCAGCAGTGAGTTAACCCTTAACACTGAAGCTTTCTTT. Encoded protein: CASSELTLNTEAFF.

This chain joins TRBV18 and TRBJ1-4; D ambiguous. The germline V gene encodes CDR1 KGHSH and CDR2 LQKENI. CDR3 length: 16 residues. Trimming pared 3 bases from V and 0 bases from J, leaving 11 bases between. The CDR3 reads CASSPMTYATNEKLFF. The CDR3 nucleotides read TGTGCCAGCTCACCTATGACTTATGCAACTAATGAAAAACTGTTTTTT.

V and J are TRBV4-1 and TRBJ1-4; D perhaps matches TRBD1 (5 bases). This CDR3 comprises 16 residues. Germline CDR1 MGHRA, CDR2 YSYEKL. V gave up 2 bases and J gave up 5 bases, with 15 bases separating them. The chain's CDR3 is CASSQRGGGANEKLFF. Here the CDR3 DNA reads TGCGCCAGCAGCCAAAGGGGAGGAGGGGCGAATGAAAAACTGTTTTTT.

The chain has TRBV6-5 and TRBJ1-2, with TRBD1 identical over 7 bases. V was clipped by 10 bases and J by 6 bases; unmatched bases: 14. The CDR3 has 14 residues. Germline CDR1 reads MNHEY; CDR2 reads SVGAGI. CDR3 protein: CATGDSARVHGYTF. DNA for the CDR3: TGTGCCACCGGGGACAGCGCCAGGGTCCATGGCTACACCTTC.

CDR3 loop: CASSAPGQASSYEQYF. The CDR3 coding sequence is TGTGCCAGCAGCGCACCGGGACAGGCAAGCTCCTACGAGCAGTACTTC. The V call is TRBV7-9, the J call TRBJ2-7; 8 nucleotides line up with TRBD1. V lost 5 bases, J lost 0 bases, and 9 bases stayed unmatched. The CDR3 sequence is 16 residues long. Germline CDR1 and CDR2: SEHNR and FQNEAQ (reference sequence). Full variable domain (remainder filled in from reference TRBV7-9 and TRBJ2-7): DTGVSQNPRHKITKRGQNVTFRCDPISEHNRLYWYRQTLGQGPEFLTYFQNEAQLEKSRLLSDRFSAERPKGSFSTLEIQRTEQGDSAMYLCASSAPGQASSYEQYFGPGTRLTVT.

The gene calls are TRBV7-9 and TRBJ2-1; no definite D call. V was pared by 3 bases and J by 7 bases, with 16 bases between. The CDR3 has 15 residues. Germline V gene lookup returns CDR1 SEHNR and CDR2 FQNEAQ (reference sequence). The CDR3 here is CASSFGWGFKNEQFF. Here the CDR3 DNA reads TGTGCCAGCAGCTTCGGGTGGGGTTTCAAGAATGAGCAGTTCTTC.

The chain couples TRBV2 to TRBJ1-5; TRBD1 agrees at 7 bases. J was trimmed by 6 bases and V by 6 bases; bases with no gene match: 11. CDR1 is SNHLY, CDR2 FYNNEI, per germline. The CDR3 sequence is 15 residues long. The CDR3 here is CASSPNTGVLQPQHF. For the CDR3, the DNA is TGTGCCAGCAGCCCAAATACAGGGGTTCTTCAGCCCCAGCATTTT. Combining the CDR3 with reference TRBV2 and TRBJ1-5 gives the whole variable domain EPEVTQTPSHQVTQMGQEVILRCVPISNHLYFYWYRQILGQKVEFLVSFYNNEISEKSEIFDDQFSVERPDGSNFTLKIRSTKLEDSAMYFCASSPNTGVLQPQHFGDGTRLSIL.

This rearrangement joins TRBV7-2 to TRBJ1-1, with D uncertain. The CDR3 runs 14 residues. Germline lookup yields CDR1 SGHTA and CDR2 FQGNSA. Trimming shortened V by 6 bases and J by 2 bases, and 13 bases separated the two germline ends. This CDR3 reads CASRPDPGNTEAFF. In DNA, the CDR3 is TGTGCCAGCAGGCCCGACCCGGGTAACACTGAAGCTTTCTTT.

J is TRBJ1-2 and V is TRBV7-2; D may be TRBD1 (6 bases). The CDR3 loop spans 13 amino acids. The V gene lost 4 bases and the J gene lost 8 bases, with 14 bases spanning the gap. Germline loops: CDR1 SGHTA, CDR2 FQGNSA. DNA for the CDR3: TGTGCCAGCAGCTCGTTACAGGGAGGGGGCTACACCTTC. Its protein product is CASSSLQGGGYTF. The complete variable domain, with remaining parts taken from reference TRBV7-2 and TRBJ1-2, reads GAGVSQSPSNKVTEKGKDVELRCDPISGHTALYWYRQSLGQGLEFLIYFQGNSAPDKSGLPSDRFSAERTGGSVSTLTIQRTQQEDSAVYLCASSSLQGGGYTFGSGTRLTVV.

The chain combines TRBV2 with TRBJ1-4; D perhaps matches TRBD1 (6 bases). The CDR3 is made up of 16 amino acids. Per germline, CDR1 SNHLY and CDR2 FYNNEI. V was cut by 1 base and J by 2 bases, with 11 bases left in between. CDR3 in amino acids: CASSEGTVSTNEKLFF. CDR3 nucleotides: TGTGCCAGCAGTGAAGGGACAGTGTCGACTAATGAAAAACTGTTTTTT.

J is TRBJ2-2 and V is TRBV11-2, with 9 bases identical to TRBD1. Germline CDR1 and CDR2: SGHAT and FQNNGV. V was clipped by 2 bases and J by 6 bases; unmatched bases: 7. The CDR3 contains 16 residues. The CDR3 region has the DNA TGTGCCAGCAGCTTAACAGGGACAGGGCTGGCCGGGGAGCTGTTTTTT. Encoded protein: CASSLTGTGLAGELFF.

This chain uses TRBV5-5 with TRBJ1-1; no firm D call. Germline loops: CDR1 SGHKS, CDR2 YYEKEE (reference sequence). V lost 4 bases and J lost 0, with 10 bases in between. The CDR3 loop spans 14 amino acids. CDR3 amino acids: CASSGLRVNTEAFF. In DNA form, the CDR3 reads TGTGCCAGCAGCGGGTTGAGGGTGAACACTGAAGCTTTCTTT.

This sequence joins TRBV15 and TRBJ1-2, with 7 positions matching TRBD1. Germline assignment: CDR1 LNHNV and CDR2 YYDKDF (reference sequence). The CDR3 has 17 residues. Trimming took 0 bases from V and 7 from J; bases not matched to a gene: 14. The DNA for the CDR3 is TGTGCCACCAGCAGAGATAGAACGACAGGGTTAACGTTTGGCTACACCTTC. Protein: CATSRDRTTGLTFGYTF.